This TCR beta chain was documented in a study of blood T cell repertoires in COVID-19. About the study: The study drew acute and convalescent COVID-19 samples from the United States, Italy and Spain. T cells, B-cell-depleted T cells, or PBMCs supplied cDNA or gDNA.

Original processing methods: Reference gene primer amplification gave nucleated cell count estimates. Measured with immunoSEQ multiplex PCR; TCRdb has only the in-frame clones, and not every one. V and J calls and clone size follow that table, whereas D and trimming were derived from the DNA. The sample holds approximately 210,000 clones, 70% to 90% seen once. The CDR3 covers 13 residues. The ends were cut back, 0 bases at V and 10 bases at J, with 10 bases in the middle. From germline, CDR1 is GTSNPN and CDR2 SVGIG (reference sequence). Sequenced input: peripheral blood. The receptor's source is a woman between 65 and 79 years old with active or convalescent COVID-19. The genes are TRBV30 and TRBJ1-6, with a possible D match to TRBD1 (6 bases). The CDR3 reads CAWSVRGGSPLHF. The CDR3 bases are TGTGCCTGGAGTGTGAGGGGGGGGTCACCCCTCCACTTT.